Below, 5 T cell receptor beta chains from the same sample are listed, as sequenced in a study of shared clonotypes between healthy human individuals. Only in-frame clones appear in the TCRdb table, and some are missing; sequencing was by immunoSEQ multiplex PCR. In the table there are around 2,000,000 clones, 85% to 95% of which are singletons. Positive CCR7 selection of CD45RO-negative cells yielded the naive CD8 cells, and terminally differentiated effector memory CD45RA+ cells were excluded. The sequencing input was naive CD8+ T cells from PBMCs. These receptors were collected from a young man in good health. Some clones in this sample may be carry-over from other donors' samples.

V is TRBV28 and J is TRBJ2-3; 8 bases match TRBD2. Looked up from germline, CDR1 is MDHEN and CDR2 is SYDVKM. The CDR3 length is 14 residues. V shed 11 bases and J 4 bases; nucleotides not matched to a gene: 11. The chain's CDR3 is CAAGPGGAADTQYF. For the CDR3, the DNA is TGTGCCGCGGGGCCGGGGGGGGCGGCAGATACGCAGTATTTT.

The chain couples TRBV7-2 to TRBJ2-1, with D possibly being TRBD1 or TRBD2 (5 bases each). V dropped 0 bases and J dropped 8 bases, with 8 bases sitting between them. The germline CDR1 and CDR2 sequences are SGHTA and FQGNSA. The CDR3 consists of 13 residues. The CDR3 spells CASSLARDHEQFF. DNA of the CDR3: TGTGCCAGCAGCTTAGCCCGGGACCATGAGCAGTTCTTC. Supplemented by reference TRBV7-2 and TRBJ2-1, the full variable domain reads GAGVSQSPSNKVTEKGKDVELRCDPISGHTALYWYRQSLGQGLEFLIYFQGNSAPDKSGLPSDRFSAERTGGSVSTLTIQRTQQEDSAVYLCASSLARDHEQFFGPGTRLTVL.

The V gene is TRBV4-1, the J gene TRBJ1-4; TRBD1 agrees at 8 bases. This CDR3 has 17 amino acids. Per the germline V gene, CDR1 is MGHRA and CDR2 is YSYEKL. V was pared by 3 bases and J by 2 bases, with 8 bases of the junction left unmatched. As DNA, the CDR3 is TGCGCCAGCAGCCATCAGGGGGCAGGCGGTACTAATGAAAAACTGTTTTTT. Translated, it gives CASSHQGAGGTNEKLFF.

The chain employs TRBV9 and TRBJ1-3, with 8 bases fitting TRBD1. Losses at the gene ends were 3 bases for V and 3 bases for J; bases not matched to a gene: 8. The CDR3 is 16 residues long. Germline V gene sequence: CDR1 SGDLS, CDR2 YYNGEE. CDR3 sequence (DNA): TGTGCCAGCAGCGCAGGGGGCCTAATTTATGGAAACACCATATATTTT. Translation gives CASSAGGLIYGNTIYF. Complete variable domain (other parts from reference TRBV9 and TRBJ1-3): DSGVTQTPKHLITATGQRVTLRCSPRSGDLSVYWYQQSLDQGLQFLIQYYNGEERAKGNILERFSAQQFPDLHSELNLSSLELGDSALYFCASSAGGLIYGNTIYFGEGSWLTVV.

This clone showed up just once. This same CDR3 is encoded by further DNA sequences in the sample. V and J are TRBV5-6 and TRBJ2-1, with D tentatively TRBD1 (5 bases). Germline V gene sequence: CDR1 SGHDT, CDR2 YYEEEE. V lost 2 bases and J lost 1, with 7 bases in between. The CDR3 totals 14 residues. In DNA form, the CDR3 reads TGTGCCAGCAGCTTTAGGGGTTCCTACAATGAGCAGTTCTTC. This gives the protein CASSFRGSYNEQFF.